A single sample is the source of the 27 T cell receptor beta chains below, sequenced in a study of Ad26.COV2.S vaccination and SARS-CoV-2 variants. Treatment in this sample: approximately 18 received Ad26.COV2.S at low or high dose, single or two shots; about 5 received placebo; per-sample allocation not given. At day 63 after the first vaccine or placebo injection, samples were drawn. Measured with immunoSEQ multiplex PCR; TCRdb has only the in-frame clones, and not every one. The data show fewer than 400,000 clones, roughly nine tenths seen once. This sample comprised peripheral blood, obtained in a trial of Ad26.COV2.S vaccine versus placebo. These receptors were obtained from a person between 18 and 59 years old who received the Ad26.COV2.S COVID-19 vaccine or a placebo.

This clone has only one observation. The gene calls are TRBV27 and TRBJ2-2; 8 bases map to TRBD1. This CDR3 is built from 15 residues. Unmatched junction bases numbered 8, after V lost 10 bases and J lost 1 base. CDR1 and CDR2 from the germline V gene are MNHEY and SMNVEV (reference sequence). The CDR3, as DNA: TGTGCCACCTCTAGGACAGGGCTGAACACCGGGGAGCTGTTTTTT. Its protein is CATSRTGLNTGELFF.

This clone was seen once. The rearrangement joins TRBV13 to TRBJ1-4, with TRBD1 matching over 7 bases. The V gene end was trimmed by 5 bases and the J gene end by 12 bases; junction bases not matched to a gene: 6. CDR1 and CDR2 (germline): PRHDT, FYEKMQ (reference sequence). The CDR3 contains 12 residues. CDR3 in DNA: TGTGCCAGCAGCGTTACAGGGGTAGAACTGTTTTTT. Translation gives CASSVTGVELFF.

V gene TRBV12-5 combines with J gene TRBJ1-6; 7 bases fit TRBD1. Germline values: CDR1 LGHNT, CDR2 FRNRAP. This CDR3 has 16 residues. The trim removed 3 bases at V and 5 bases at J, leaving 7 bases unmatched. The CDR3: CASGLGQGGNNSPLHF. The DNA of the CDR3 is TGTGCTAGTGGTTTAGGGCAGGGGGGAAATAATTCACCCCTCCACTTT.

The chain is built from TRBV4-1 and TRBJ1-1; the D is unclear. V dropped 4 bases and J dropped 0 bases, with 12 bases sitting between them. This CDR3 has 15 residues. Germline CDR1 reads MGHRA; CDR2 reads YSYEKL. CDR3 protein: CASSPPGGLNTEAFF. The CDR3 DNA reads as TGCGCCAGCAGCCCTCCCGGTGGGCTGAACACTGAAGCTTTCTTT.

The V call is TRBV5-4, the J call TRBJ2-7, with a tentative D call TRBD1 (5 bases). With 2 bases removed from V and 5 bases from J, the gap between germline ends came to 11 bases. The CDR3 has 13 residues. CDR1 is SGHNT and CDR2 is YYREEE in the germline V gene (reference sequence). For the CDR3, the DNA is TGTGCCAGCAGCTTTTGGGGCGCGGACGAGCAGTACGTC. Amino acids: CASSFWGADEQYV.

V is TRBV7-9 and J is TRBJ2-1; 10 bases are shared with TRBD2. Germline values: CDR1 SEHNR, CDR2 FQNEAQ (reference sequence). The V segment lost 2 bases and the J segment 3 bases; nucleotides outside the gene matches: 4. The CDR3 sequence is 16 residues long. The CDR3 reads CASSLLTSGIYNEQFF. CDR3 coding DNA: TGTGCCAGCAGCTTATTAACTAGCGGGATCTACAATGAGCAGTTCTTC.

This rearrangement joins TRBV4-1 to TRBJ1-5, with D unresolved. The CDR3 loop spans 15 amino acids. V was pared by 1 base and J by 2 bases, with 9 bases between. Germline V lookup: CDR1 MGHRA, CDR2 YSYEKL. The CDR3 DNA is TGCGCCAGCAGCCAAGGTGAGAGGGGCAATCAGCCCCAGCATTTT. As protein: CASSQGERGNQPQHF.

This clone showed up just once. J is TRBJ2-3 and V is TRBV2; 10 positions match TRBD2. The V and J ends lost 3 bases and 4 bases, in that order; junction bases with no gene match: 4. The CDR3 is 15 residues long. Per the germline V gene, CDR1 is SNHLY and CDR2 is FYNNEI. CDR3 amino acids: CASSEVAGGADTQYF. CDR3 in DNA: TGTGCCAGCAGTGAGGTAGCGGGGGGTGCAGATACGCAGTATTTT.

The CDR3 bases are TGCGCCAGCGGCACGGGGATCGCAGATACGCAGTATTTT. This sequence encodes CASGTGIADTQYF. The chain links TRBV5-1 to TRBJ2-3; D perhaps matches TRBD2 (5 bases). The V gene's germline CDR1 is SGHRS and CDR2 YFSETQ. Deletions cut 7 bases from V and 4 bases from J, with 13 bases between. This CDR3 has 13 residues.

This clone has more than one count but fewer than ten. In DNA form, the CDR3 reads TGTGCCAGCAGCCAAAGCGGGGGACCGTTCTACGAGCAGTACTTC. This codes for CASSQSGGPFYEQYF. This chain connects TRBV14 to TRBJ2-7; the match to TRBD2 covers 8 bases. Germline CDR1 and CDR2: SGHDN and FVKESK. V shed 2 bases and J 3 bases; nucleotides not matched to a gene: 6. CDR3 length: 15 residues.

This clone was detected only once. The chain employs TRBV7-3 and TRBJ2-3, with 13 bases aligning to TRBD2. This CDR3 has 14 residues. V shed 5 bases and J 7 bases; nucleotides not matched to a gene: 3. Germline CDR1 SGHTA, CDR2 FQGTGA. The CDR3 loop is CASSTGTSGNTQYF. The CDR3, as DNA: TGTGCCAGCAGCACCGGGACTAGCGGGAATACGCAGTATTTT.

The J gene is TRBJ2-3, the V gene TRBV7-3, with unresolved D. There are 15 residues in the CDR3. Germline V lookup: CDR1 SGHTA, CDR2 FQGTGA. V was trimmed by 5 bases and J by 4 bases, leaving 16 bases between them. The CDR3 DNA is TGTGCCAGCAGCCGCCAACAGATTATTCCAGATACGCAGTATTTT. This translates into CASSRQQIIPDTQYF.

The rearrangement uses TRBV9 and TRBJ2-5; either TRBD1 or TRBD2 may fit D (5 bases each). The CDR3 has 15 amino acids. Germline CDR1 reads SGDLS; CDR2 reads YYNGEE. V was pared by 0 bases and J by 4 bases, with 13 bases between. The CDR3 sequence is CASSVDPGRLETQYF. CDR3 bases: TGTGCCAGCAGCGTAGATCCGGGGCGCTTAGAGACCCAGTACTTC.

CDR3 in DNA: TGTGCCAGCAGTCATTTAACACCGAACACTGAAGCTTTCTTT. This encodes CASSHLTPNTEAFF. The rearrangement uses TRBV6-6 and TRBJ1-1; D is undetermined. The length of the CDR3 is 14 residues. Trimming took off 5 bases at V and 1 base at J, with 11 bases between the two ends. Germline V CDR1 and CDR2: MNHNY, SVGAGI (reference sequence).

The rearrangement joins TRBV5-5 to TRBJ1-2; 8 bases agree with TRBD1. The CDR3 runs 16 residues. Germline assignment: CDR1 SGHKS and CDR2 YYEKEE (reference sequence). V dropped 7 bases and J dropped 8; count of bases not matched to a gene: 19. The CDR3 DNA is TGTGCCAGCCTATCTTCAATCGACAGGGGTGTAGAGGGCTACACCTTC. This gives the protein CASLSSIDRGVEGYTF.

The CDR3 DNA follows: TGTGCCAGCAGACCTACAGTTCCCACTAGCAATCAGCCCCAGCATTTT. Encoded protein: CASRPTVPTSNQPQHF. V gene TRBV6-2 or TRBV6-3 combines with J gene TRBJ1-5, with no clear D. Looked up from germline, CDR1 is MNHEY and CDR2 is SVGEGT. This CDR3 comprises 16 residues. V shed 6 bases and J shed 0 bases, with 15 bases lying between them.

CDR3 in DNA: TGCAGCGTTGAACAGGGAAGCCCTGAAGCTTTCTTT. Amino acid sequence: CSVEQGSPEAFF. This chain uses TRBV29-1 with TRBJ1-1; TRBD1 might be the D (5 bases). This CDR3 region has 12 residues. The V end lost 2 bases, the J end lost 6 bases, and 10 bases lay between the germline ends. Germline CDR1 is SQVTM and CDR2 is ANQGSEA.

CDR3 amino acids: CASSLGDRDTNEKLFF. The CDR3 DNA reads as TGTGCCAGCAGCTTGGGGGACAGGGACACTAATGAAAAACTGTTTTTT. V is TRBV5-5 and J is TRBJ1-4; 9 bases map to TRBD1. CDR1 is SGHKS, CDR2 YYEKEE, per germline (reference sequence). The length of the CDR3 is 16 residues. The junction had 2 bases not matched to a gene; V was cut back by 0 bases and J by 2 bases.

V is TRBV5-8 and J is TRBJ1-5, with unresolved D. Germline values: CDR1 SGHTS, CDR2 YDEGEE. The CDR3 extends over 16 amino acids. V shed 0 bases and J shed 0 bases, with 10 bases lying between them. The CDR3 coding sequence is TGTGCCAGCAGCTTGGAGTCAGAAAATAGCAATCAGCCCCAGCATTTT. It encodes CASSLESENSNQPQHF.

The genes are TRBV18 and TRBJ1-1, with TRBD1 identical over 7 bases. V shed 0 bases and J 6 bases; nucleotides not matched to a gene: 7. The germline CDR1 and CDR2 sequences are KGHSH and LQKENI. The length of the CDR3 is 15 residues. The CDR3, as DNA: TGTGCCAGCTCACCACCGCCCAGGGGGATAGCTGAAGCTTTCTTT. This gives the protein CASSPPPRGIAEAFF.

The gene calls are TRBV4-3 and TRBJ1-2; TRBD1 might be the D (6 bases). V lost 2 bases and J lost 5, with 15 bases in between. Germline V lookup: CDR1 LGHNA, CDR2 YSLEER. The CDR3 runs 15 residues. This CDR3 reads CASSQSGAKTYGYTF. Written as DNA, the CDR3 is TGCGCCAGCAGCCAATCGGGGGCTAAAACTTATGGCTACACCTTC.

A single count supports this clone. This chain links TRBV6-2 or TRBV6-3 with TRBJ1-2; D unresolved. The CDR3 consists of 14 residues. V was shortened by 5 bases and J by 3 bases, with 13 bases between the two germline ends. CDR1 MNHEY and CDR2 SVGEGT come from the germline V gene. The CDR3 reads CASSLPGSHYGYTF. For the CDR3, the DNA is TGTGCCAGCAGTCTCCCGGGCAGCCACTATGGCTACACCTTC.

The genes are TRBV7-8 and TRBJ1-2; 10 bases align to TRBD1. The V segment lost 4 bases and the J segment 5 bases; nucleotides outside the gene matches: 10. Germline CDR1 is SGHVS and CDR2 is FQNEAQ. The CDR3 has 16 amino acids. CDR3 amino acids: CASSSEGTGDKYGYTF. The CDR3 coding sequence is TGTGCCAGCAGCTCCGAGGGGACAGGGGATAAGTATGGCTACACCTTC.

The chain carries TRBV21-1 and TRBJ2-2; TRBD2, as called in the table, went unchecked against the DNA. TRBV21-1 is a pseudogene locus. There are 18 residues in the CDR3. CDR3 nucleotides: TGTGCCAGCAGCCGAGAACGGGGTGGCGGAGCCTACACCGGGGAGCTGTTTTTT. Translation gives CASSRERGGGAYTGELFF.

This chain joins TRBV27 and TRBJ2-2, with TRBD1 matching over 7 bases. Germline loops: CDR1 MNHEY, CDR2 SMNVEV (reference sequence). The ends lost 5 bases at V and 3 bases at J; junction bases unmatched: 12. The CDR3 loop spans 17 amino acids. CDR3 sequence reads: CASSPFYDRVYTGELFF. The CDR3 bases are TGTGCCAGCAGTCCTTTTTATGACAGGGTTTACACCGGGGAGCTGTTTTTT.

The chain recombines TRBV6-1 with TRBJ1-5, with D tentatively TRBD1 (6 bases). The length of the CDR3 is 15 residues. Germline CDR1 MNHNS, CDR2 SASEGT. Trimming shortened V by 0 bases and J by 8 bases, and 14 bases separated the two germline ends. DNA for the CDR3: TGTGCCAGCAGTGAAGCGGGGACACCTTTAGAGCCCCAGCATTTT. As protein: CASSEAGTPLEPQHF.

The chain is built from TRBV20-1 and TRBJ2-1, with 7 nucleotides matching TRBD1. Trimming at V came to 5 bases and at J to 6 bases, leaving 1 base not matched to a gene. CDR1 DFQATT and CDR2 SNEGSKA come from the germline V gene (reference sequence). CDR3 length: 11 amino acids. This CDR3 is CSAYRGNEQFF. The CDR3 nucleotides are TGCAGTGCTTACAGGGGCAATGAGCAGTTCTTC.